This T cell receptor (beta chain) was documented in a study of blood T cell repertoires in COVID-19 (dated by TCRdb to 2020 to 2021). General notes on the study: The collaborator samples originated in the United States, Italy and Spain and spanned the acute and convalescent phases of COVID-19. The prospective study material was composed of cDNA or gDNA derived from T cells, B-cell-depleted T cells, or PBMCs. Deeply sampled blood TCRbeta repertoires from subjects exposed to, actively infected with, or recovered from COVID-19 were included in the dataset. The repertoires were made available in a free public database intended to serve as a resource for research on the immune response to SARS-CoV-2. The samples were drawn from two sources: the first 160 participants of the ongoing ImmuneRACE study, and 950 to 1,500 subjects contributed by 6 global collaborators. The sample metadata nearly always contained a de-identified subject ID, COVID-19 status, age in years and sex. Where available, HLA class I and class II types were obtained from metadata supplied by the sample provider rather than from assay-based typing.

In the prospective study, participants were roughly 18 to 89 years old, resided in approximately 22 geographic areas of the United States, and were enrolled through a virtual design. In the prospective study, cohorts were assigned on the basis of participant-reported clinical history obtained from a screening survey and a study questionnaire. Recovered participants in ImmuneRACE Cohort 3 were defined by two consecutive negative NP/OP PCR tests, clearance by a healthcare professional, or resolution of symptoms. Each participant in the prospective study had whole blood, serum and a nasopharyngeal or oropharyngeal swab collected by mobile phlebotomists. Over an approximately 2-month period, participants in the prospective study had the option of providing additional blood draws and questionnaires. Blood samples from the prospective study were shipped frozen or at room temperature prior to DNA extraction.

Trimming accounts for 3 bases at V and 0 bases at J, while the number of junction bases matched to no gene is 4. The germline V gene (reference sequence) gives CDR1 as MNHEY and CDR2 as SMNVEV. The CDR3 covers 15 residues, taking in both the cysteine and the phenylalanine. Only the CDR3 region is kept as DNA, spanning 45 bases read in frame from base 1. Overall results and qualifications from the work: How much clinical and demographic metadata was included differed by source and by participant, and the metadata was provided uncurated.

With regard to this clone: Which antigen it targets is not known. Base qualities are not at hand, and no much larger clone is one base apart.

TCRbeta CDR3 regions were amplified from genomic DNA by means of the immunoSEQ Assay, a bias-controlled multiplex PCR. The original pipeline was this. Within the assay, amplification of reference gene primers was used to estimate how many nucleated cells each sample contained. Sequence reads were collapsed and filtered to measure the absolute abundance of every unique TCRbeta CDR3 rearrangement. Productive Simpson clonality was computed per sample as the square root of Simpson's diversity index over productive rearrangements. TCRdb obtained this table from immuneACCESS and retained in-frame rearrangements with V and J assigned. These tables miss some clones; where compared with another copy, unresolved V genes account for less than half of the shortfall, and the remainder is unexplained. D and trimming were read from the DNA, whereas the V and J calls and clone size are those reported in that table. This sample is represented by 200,000 or so clones; roughly 84% of them were singletons. Around 7.5% of the sample rests with the top ten.

The sequence links TRBV27 to TRBJ1-1; 7 junctional bases match TRBD1. This sequence originates from a man aged 35-49 years who had recovered from COVID-19. What was sequenced was PBMCs or T cells enriched from blood (not recorded which). The CDR3 protein sequence reads: CASSFGTDMNTEAFF. The nucleotide sequence is TGTGCCAGCAGTTTTGGGACAGACATGAACACTGAAGCTTTCTTT.